This T cell receptor beta chain was documented in a study of spatial heterogeneity in lung cancer. Study information: Consistent detection of more beta-chain than alpha-chain sequences was observed. Study-wide results and caveats: TCRs found ubiquitously expanded in tumor appeared in blood more at resection than at follow-up.

This clonotype was counted at least ten times. The antigen remains undetermined. A library prepared for alpha chains yielded this beta chain as an off-target read; its size is of little meaning. V lost 2 bases, J lost 3 bases, and 1 base stayed unmatched. The CDR3 has 13 amino acids. Germline loops: CDR1 SGHRS, CDR2 YFSETQ. Each TCR cDNA molecule bore a unique molecular identifier. In TCRdb, the 5' RACE reads were re-called with MiXCR into one record per CDR3 protein. The data contain about 7,000 distinct CDR3 sequences, 8.6% of them singletons. Time point specified: sample taken at primary tumor resection. In each case, whole RNA from tumor, nontumor lung or frozen PBMC was sequenced unsorted. The donor population consisted of over 55 patients with untreated, early-stage non-small cell lung cancer.

The source is a male donor with early-stage non-small cell lung cancer. This specimen consisted of PBMCs, obtained at surgery. V gene TRBV5-1 combines with J gene TRBJ2-5; 7 bases fit TRBD2. CDR3 amino acids: CASSFSGKETQYF. Written as DNA, the CDR3 is TGCGCCAGCAGCTTCAGCGGGAAAGAGACCCAGTACTTC.